The rows below give T cell receptor beta chains drawn from one sample of a study of T cell repertoires in cytomegalovirus infection. TCRdb itself ran the reads through MiXCR, one entry per CDR3 protein. This table holds 600,000 to 800,000 distinct CDR3 sequences, roughly a quarter found once. Specimen: CD8+ T cells from PBMCs. Receptors were obtained from a human donor in good health (CMV status not recorded). Some clones in this sample may be carry-over from other donors' samples. The CDR3 runs from the conserved cysteine through the conserved F or W. A D gene is named only where the DNA matches it firmly. The size of a clone is reported for some rows only, either as once, few or many, or as a class for expanded clones.

TRBV12-3/TRBV12-4	few	-	TRBJ2-3	CASSLTRIPTDTQYF	TGTGCCAGCAGTTTAACGCGGATTCCCACAGATACGCAGTATTTT
TRBV4-3	-	-	TRBJ2-1	CASSQDGPSCSYNEQFF	TGCGCCAGCAGCCAAGATGGGCCGTCGTGCTCCTACAATGAGCAGTTCTTC
TRBV15	-	TRBD1	TRBJ2-2	CATSRARDRSNTGELFF	TGTGCCACCAGCAGAGCCCGGGACAGGTCGAACACCGGGGAGCTGTTTTTT
TRBV7-9	few	-	TRBJ1-1	CASSVGRQGTNTEAFF	TGTGCCAGCTCGGTGGGGAGGCAGGGGACGAACACTGAAGCTTTCTTT
TRBV7-6	many	-	TRBJ2-1	CASGAPGYNEQFF	TGTGCCAGCGGGGCTCCTGGCTACAATGAGCAGTTCTTC
TRBV6-2/TRBV6-3	few	-	TRBJ2-3	CASSYLRQLSDTQYF	TGTGCCAGCAGTTACCTACGACAGCTGTCAGATACGCAGTATTTT
TRBV7-8	many	-	TRBJ2-3	CASSSNGIDSTDTQYF	TGTGCCAGCAGCTCGAACGGGATTGATAGCACAGATACGCAGTATTTT
TRBV6-5	few	-	TRBJ1-1	CASSPTLGVVTEAFF	TGTGCCAGCAGTCCAACTTTAGGGGTGGTCACTGAAGCTTTCTTT
TRBV7-2	many	TRBD2	TRBJ2-1	CASNGGGPYNEQFF	TGTGCTAGTAACGGCGGGGGGCCCTACAATGAGCAGTTCTTC
TRBV20-1	few	-	TRBJ2-1	CSARVQGLTNEQFF	TGCAGTGCTAGAGTTCAAGGACTGACCAATGAGCAGTTCTTC
TRBV27	few	-	TRBJ1-5	CASSPLSRGQPQHF	TGTGCCAGCAGTCCACTTTCCAGGGGCCAGCCCCAGCATTTT
TRBV6-2/TRBV6-3	-	-	TRBJ2-5	CASSYGPPGETQYF	TGTGCCAGCAGTTACGGACCCCCAGGAGAGACCCAGTACTTC
TRBV7-2	many	-	TRBJ2-2	CASSFDRTLIPNTGELFF	TGTGCCAGCAGCTTCGACAGGACTCTGATCCCGAACACCGGGGAGCTGTTTTTT
TRBV28	few	-	TRBJ2-3	CASSPRRGEYTDTQYF	TGTGCCAGCAGCCCCCGCCGCGGGGAATACACGGATACGCAGTATTTT
TRBV9	-	-	TRBJ1-4	CASSPSGTSEKLFF	TGTGCCAGCAGCCCGTCCGGGACGAGCGAAAAACTGTTTTTT
TRBV7-6	-	-	TRBJ1-2	CASSLEEGLWGYTF	TGTGCCAGCAGCTTGGAAGAAGGGCTGTGGGGCTACACCTTC
TRBV24-1	few	-	TRBJ2-3	CATSDNPGDTQYF	TGTGCCACCAGTGATAACCCCGGTGATACGCAGTATTTT
TRBV7-1	-	TRBD1	TRBJ1-4	CASSYPGQSNEKLFF	TGTGCCAGCAGCTACCCGGGACAGTCAAATGAAAAACTGTTTTTT
TRBV20-1	-	-	TRBJ2-1	CSARDRKFAYNEQFF	TGCAGTGCTAGAGATAGAAAGTTCGCCTACAATGAGCAGTTCTTC
TRBV4-1	few	-	TRBJ1-1	CASSQERRGPRNTEAFF	TGCGCCAGCAGCCAAGAAAGAAGGGGACCGCGGAACACTGAAGCTTTCTTT
TRBV12-3/TRBV12-4	many	-	TRBJ1-5	CASSLSQESNQPQHF	TGTGCCAGCAGTTTATCCCAAGAGAGCAATCAGCCCCAGCATTTT
TRBV7-4	-	-	TRBJ1-2	CASSLGGGLRYGYTF	TGTGCCAGCAGCTTAGGGGGGGGACTCCGCTATGGCTACACCTTC
TRBV20-1	few	-	TRBJ1-2	CSAAPPPYGYTF	TGCAGTGCTGCCCCACCCCCTTATGGCTACACCTTC
TRBV7-9	few	-	TRBJ2-5	CASSWAPRAQETQYF	TGTGCCAGCAGTTGGGCCCCCCGGGCCCAAGAGACCCAGTACTTC
TRBV6-6	-	-	TRBJ2-2	CASTHKGQTNTGELFF	TGTGCCAGCACCCACAAGGGACAAACGAACACCGGGGAGCTGTTTTTT
TRBV23-1	-	-	TRBJ2-4	CASSQSDSSRGPLAKNIQYF	TGCGCCAGCAGTCAATCGGATTCGTCCCGGGGTCCGCTAGCCAAAAACATTCAGTACTTC
TRBV20-1	many	TRBD1	TRBJ1-6	CSAHLPTDREVSPLHF	TGCAGTGCTCACCTCCCGACAGACAGGGAGGTTTCACCCCTCCACTTT
TRBV5-5	-	TRBD1	TRBJ1-2	CASSEGQVSYTF	TGTGCCAGCAGCGAGGGACAGGTCTCCTACACCTTC
TRBV7-9	many	-	TRBJ1-1	CASRPSDRFEPGAFF	TGTGCCAGCAGACCAAGCGACAGATTTGAACCTGGAGCTTTCTTT
TRBV7-9	few	TRBD1	TRBJ2-1	CASSSRGQGPYNEQFF	TGTGCCAGCAGCTCTCGGGGACAGGGCCCTTACAATGAGCAGTTCTTC
TRBV6-1	few	-	TRBJ2-3	CASSGGPQGPDTQYF	TGTGCCAGCAGCGGGGGTCCCCAGGGCCCAGATACGCAGTATTTT
TRBV28	few	-	TRBJ1-5	CASSLGTDHWLGPQHF	TGTGCCAGCAGTTTAGGGACGGACCACTGGCTTGGGCCCCAGCATTTT
TRBV7-6	many	TRBD1	TRBJ1-1	CASSPDRVVWRNTEAFF	TGTGCCAGCAGCCCGGACAGGGTCGTGTGGCGGAACACTGAAGCTTTCTTT
TRBV10-3	once	-	TRBJ1-3	CAIRTGLSGNTIYF	TGTGCCATTCGCACAGGGCTCTCTGGAAACACCATATATTTT
TRBV12-5	few	TRBD2	TRBJ2-7	CASGTGLAASYEQYF	TGTGCTAGTGGTACGGGACTAGCCGCCTCCTACGAGCAGTACTTC
TRBV5-6	-	-	TRBJ2-1	CASSHRTESYNEQFF	TGTGCCAGCAGTCACCGGACAGAATCCTACAATGAGCAGTTCTTC
TRBV28	few	-	TRBJ2-2	CASRVGTGELFF	TGTGCCAGCAGGGTGGGCACCGGGGAGCTGTTTTTT
TRBV7-2	medium-sized	TRBD1	TRBJ1-1	CASSEGTVTEAFF	TGTGCCAGCAGCGAGGGGACAGTCACTGAAGCTTTCTTT
TRBV7-9	-	-	TRBJ2-1	CASSSVSPDSYNEQFF	TGTGCCAGCAGCTCGGTGTCCCCCGACAGTTACAATGAGCAGTTCTTC
TRBV12-3/TRBV12-4	-	-	TRBJ2-3	CASSLGWAIATDTQYF	TGTGCCAGCAGTTTGGGTTGGGCAATTGCAACAGATACGCAGTATTTT
TRBV19	many	-	TRBJ1-1	CASGDDWDTEAFF	TGTGCCAGCGGGGACGATTGGGACACTGAAGCTTTCTTT
TRBV4-3	-	-	TRBJ1-3	CASSQDVGSGNTIYF	TGCGCCAGCAGCCAAGATGTGGGATCTGGAAACACCATATATTTT
TRBV7-2	many	-	TRBJ2-7	CASSLVRAGPSYEQYF	TGTGCCAGCAGCTTAGTAAGGGCGGGGCCCTCCTACGAGCAGTACTTC
TRBV6-2/TRBV6-3	few	-	TRBJ2-3	CASSVPGPLPTDTQYF	TGTGCCAGCAGTGTTCCGGGCCCCTTGCCCACAGATACGCAGTATTTT
TRBV20-1	-	-	TRBJ2-7	CSARVGSSSYEQYF	TGCAGTGCTAGAGTGGGTAGCAGCTCCTACGAGCAGTACTTC
TRBV10-3	-	-	TRBJ2-1	CAISGGGYLDNEQFF	TGTGCCATCAGTGGCGGGGGCTACCTCGACAATGAGCAGTTCTTC
TRBV12-5	few	TRBD1	TRBJ1-1	CASGFIGGPNTEAFF	TGTGCTAGTGGTTTCATAGGGGGCCCGAACACTGAAGCTTTCTTT
TRBV9	few	-	TRBJ1-5	CASSVAAGQPQHF	TGTGCCAGCAGCGTAGCGGCGGGTCAGCCCCAGCATTTT
TRBV12-3/TRBV12-4	few	TRBD1	TRBJ2-1	CASSFSSTGGQVF	TGTGCCAGCAGTTTCTCGTCCACCGGGGGACAGGTCTTC
TRBV6-5	few	TRBD1	TRBJ1-2	CASSYSDYRGLPYGYTF	TGTGCCAGCAGTTACTCCGATTACAGGGGACTGCCTTATGGCTACACCTTC